Here is one T cell receptor beta chain with its context. What it binds is unknown. These data are taken from a study of cytomegalovirus exposure and HLA in healthy donors. Study-wide background: Most genotyped donors, over 70% of about 400, had Caucasian-associated genetic ancestry. Findings and limits, study-wide: Altogether, around 160 TCR beta chains were recorded as cytomegalovirus-associated. Follow-up analysis found HLA locus-dependent TCR association rates, highest for DRB1 and lowest for HLA-C. A later analysis reportedly identified an Asian-associated ancestry cluster as carrying fewer N-insertions than the 666-donor mean.

Losses at the gene ends were 2 bases for V and 5 bases for J; bases not matched to a gene: 7. The CDR3 consists of 15 residues. Germline V CDR1 and CDR2: GTSNPN, SVGIG (reference sequence). PCR primers comprised 60 Vbeta and 13 Jbeta primers. TCRdb's copy holds only in-frame clones and misses some; the assay was immunoSEQ multiplex PCR. The data hold fewer than 80,000 clones, with about 74% observed a single time. The specimen sequenced was PBMCs. The chain couples TRBV30 to TRBJ1-4; 8 nucleotides align to TRBD1. The source is a woman aged 60-75 years in good health and CMV-seropositive. The CDR3 reads CAWSPMTGANEKLFF. For the CDR3, the DNA is TGTGCCTGGAGTCCGATGACAGGGGCCAATGAAAAACTGTTTTTT.